Below, one TCR beta chain is given with its context. Its antigen is still unknown. The source of the sample is a study of cytomegalovirus exposure and HLA in healthy donors. V was pared by 3 bases and J by 7 bases, with 7 bases between. Germline V CDR1 and CDR2: MNHEY, SMNVEV (reference sequence). The CDR3 runs 13 residues. 13 Jbeta primers and 60 Vbeta primers were used for the PCR. This table comes from immunoSEQ multiplex PCR, and its TCRdb copy is limited to in-frame clones, with some not included. The table records roughly 150,000 clones, 82% of them present only once. The study, taken as a whole, reports: Later on, an analysis tied 18,000 or so TCR beta sequences to HLA alleles at 0.05 false discovery rate. Reportedly, HLA-A and HLA-B alleles of most subjects were accurately predicted from TCR beta. The sole available immune exposure information was CMV serostatus.

The chain employs TRBV27 and TRBJ1-6, with no clear D. This TCR came from a woman aged 45 to 65 in good health and CMV-seropositive. The sequenced sample was PBMCs. DNA of the CDR3: TGTGCCAGCAGTTTGCAGGTGAATTCACCCCTCCACTTT. This codes for CASSLQVNSPLHF.